A single sample is the source of the 30 T cell receptor beta chains below, sequenced in a study of cytomegalovirus exposure and HLA in healthy donors. The PCR made use of 60 Vbeta and 13 Jbeta primers. Here immunoSEQ multiplex PCR was the method, and the copy in TCRdb shows in-frame clones only, minus some. Counted here are about 150,000 clones, over 75% occurring once; the ten biggest clones make up less than 3.5%. Sample: PBMCs. The receptors shown here come from a woman aged 25 to 39 in good health and CMV-seronegative.

V is TRBV30 and J is TRBJ2-5; 8 positions match TRBD1. Trimming removed 3 bases from V and 5 bases from J; junction bases left unmatched: 5. CDR1 and CDR2 from the germline V gene are GTSNPN and SVGIG (reference sequence). The CDR3 is 13 amino acids. CDR3 bases: TGTGCCTGGAGCCCAGGGGGCGTGGAGACCCAGTACTTC. Translating gives CAWSPGGVETQYF.

The CDR3 spells CASSQGLAGVFNIQYF. The CDR3 DNA is TGCGCCAGCAGCCAAGGCTTAGCGGGGGTGTTCAACATTCAGTACTTC. This rearrangement joins TRBV4-3 to TRBJ2-4; 9 bases fit TRBD2. V was clipped by 1 base and J by 7 bases; unmatched bases: 8. The CDR3 length is 16 residues. Germline V gene sequence: CDR1 LGHNA, CDR2 YSLEER.

The chain carries TRBV20-1 and TRBJ1-2; no clear D. The CDR3 covers 11 residues. Germline V gives CDR1 DFQATT, CDR2 SNEGSKA (reference sequence). Between the trimmed V and J ends, which lost 2 bases and 9 bases, there was a span of 10 bases. CDR3 sequence: CSARSPDSYTF. The CDR3 nucleotides read TGCAGTGCTAGAAGTCCTGACAGCTACACCTTC.

CDR3 in amino acids: CAWRTLTGPWDEQFF. CDR3 bases: TGTGCCTGGAGGACACTCACAGGGCCCTGGGATGAGCAGTTCTTC. This sequence joins TRBV30 and TRBJ2-1; tentative D call: TRBD1 (6 bases). V dropped 3 bases and J dropped 8 bases, with 20 bases sitting between them. The CDR3 length is 15 residues. Germline CDR1 reads GTSNPN; CDR2 reads SVGIG (reference sequence).

The chain uses TRBV28 and TRBJ2-1, with 10 bases that match TRBD2. Germline values: CDR1 MDHEN, CDR2 SYDVKM. V lost 2 bases and J lost 3; bases outside the gene matches: 13. The CDR3 loop spans 19 amino acids. The CDR3 reads CASSLKSVASGRLYNEQFF. CDR3 nucleotide sequence: TGTGCCAGCAGTTTAAAATCCGTGGCTAGCGGGAGACTCTACAATGAGCAGTTCTTC.

Of note for this clone: Sequence at one end of the junction differs from germline and may be a read error. The V call is TRBV30, the J call TRBJ1-4; the match to TRBD1 covers 9 bases. The CDR3 is made up of 12 amino acids. Germline V gene sequence: CDR1 GTSNPN, CDR2 SVGIG (reference sequence). The CDR3 DNA reads as TGTGCCTGGAGTGGACAGGGGGAAATACTGTTTTTT. Protein: CAWSGQGEILFF.

This sequence joins TRBV7-8 and TRBJ2-2; 16 bases match TRBD2. The length of the CDR3 is 18 residues. Trimming at V came to 3 bases and at J to 6 bases, leaving 7 bases not matched to a gene. CDR1 and CDR2 from the germline V gene are SGHVS and FQNEAQ. The CDR3 sequence is CASSFLGTSGGAPGELFF. Written as DNA, the CDR3 is TGTGCCAGCAGCTTTCTTGGGACTAGCGGGGGGGCCCCCGGGGAGCTGTTTTTT. The variable domain in full, with the rest retrieved from reference TRBV7-8 and TRBJ2-2, is GAGVSQSPRYKVAKRGQDVALRCDPISGHVSLFWYQQALGQGPEFLTYFQNEAQLDKSGLPSDRFFAERPEGSVSTLKIQRTQQEDSAVYLCASSFLGTSGGAPGELFFGEGSRLTVL.

This clone was observed many times. This chain connects TRBV20-1 to TRBJ1-2; D unresolved. The CDR3 length is 11 residues. In germline, CDR1 is DFQATT, CDR2 SNEGSKA (reference sequence). The V gene lost 0 bases and the J gene lost 7 bases, with 6 bases spanning the gap. CDR3 in DNA: TGCAGTGCTAGAGAGCGGCGTGGCTACACCTTC. It specifies CSARERRGYTF.

V and J are TRBV7-8 and TRBJ2-7, with TRBD2 matching over 16 bases. The CDR3 sequence is 17 residues long. CDR1 SGHVS and CDR2 FQNEAQ come from the germline V gene. The V gene end was trimmed by 0 bases and the J gene end by 6 bases; junction bases not matched to a gene: 5. CDR3 loop: CASSLAPGLAGGLEQYF. The CDR3 bases are TGTGCCAGCAGCTTAGCCCCGGGACTAGCGGGGGGGCTCGAGCAGTACTTC. Full variable domain (rest looked up from reference TRBV7-8 and TRBJ2-7): GAGVSQSPRYKVAKRGQDVALRCDPISGHVSLFWYQQALGQGPEFLTYFQNEAQLDKSGLPSDRFFAERPEGSVSTLKIQRTQQEDSAVYLCASSLAPGLAGGLEQYFGPGTRLTVT.

The chain couples TRBV27 to TRBJ1-4; D is possibly TRBD1 (6 bases). The CDR3 length is 15 residues. Germline values: CDR1 MNHEY, CDR2 SMNVEV (reference sequence). Trimming pared 5 bases from V and 3 bases from J, leaving 13 bases between. CDR3 nucleotides: TGTGCCAGCAGTATAAACAGGGCCCCTAATGAAAAACTGTTTTTT. This encodes CASSINRAPNEKLFF. Combining the CDR3 with reference TRBV27 and TRBJ1-4 gives the whole variable domain EAQVTQNPRYLITVTGKKLTVTCSQNMNHEYMSWYRQDPGLGLRQIYYSMNVEVTDKGDVPEGYKVSRKEKRNFPLILESPSPNQTSLYFCASSINRAPNEKLFFGSGTQLSVL.

Concerning this clone itself: One junction end does not reproduce the germline sequence, and a read error may be involved. The chain combines TRBV5-1 with TRBJ2-7; 8 nucleotides line up with TRBD1. CDR3 size: 15 residues. The germline V gene has CDR1 SGHRS and CDR2 YFSETQ. DNA of the CDR3: TGCGCCAGCAGCTTGGGGACAGGGTTGCTTCCCTTAGACTCCTTC. Its protein is CASSLGTGLLPLDSF.

V and J are TRBV7-8 and TRBJ2-1; 13 bases fit TRBD2. CDR1 and CDR2 (germline): SGHVS, FQNEAQ. The CDR3 extends over 15 amino acids. The ends lost 5 bases at V and 10 bases at J; junction bases unmatched: 8. The CDR3 protein is CASSPLAGGPKEQFF. CDR3 DNA sequence: TGTGCCAGCAGCCCACTAGCGGGGGGGCCGAAGGAGCAGTTCTTC. Based on the CDR3 plus reference TRBV7-8 and TRBJ2-1, the full variable domain is GAGVSQSPRYKVAKRGQDVALRCDPISGHVSLFWYQQALGQGPEFLTYFQNEAQLDKSGLPSDRFFAERPEGSVSTLKIQRTQQEDSAVYLCASSPLAGGPKEQFFGPGTRLTVL.

This chain joins TRBV6-1 and TRBJ2-7; TRBD1 matches at 8 bases. Trimming cost V 3 bases and J 2 bases; bases outside gene matches: 12. The CDR3 contains 17 residues. Germline V gives CDR1 MNHNS, CDR2 SASEGT. CDR3 coding DNA: TGTGCCAGCAGTGATGGGCGTTCGGGACAGGCGACCTACGAGCAGTACTTC. Residues: CASSDGRSGQATYEQYF.

The chain has TRBV18 and TRBJ2-7, with 11 positions matching TRBD2. V shed 6 bases, J shed 2 bases, and the junction held 3 bases outside the gene matches. Looked up from germline, CDR1 is KGHSH and CDR2 is LQKENI. CDR3 length: 14 amino acids. The chain's CDR3 is CASSLSGGAYEQYF. The CDR3 DNA follows: TGTGCCAGCTCTCTTAGCGGGGGGGCCTACGAGCAGTACTTC.

This chain links TRBV5-5 with TRBJ1-2; D remains ambiguous. Looked up from germline, CDR1 is SGHKS and CDR2 is YYEKEE (reference sequence). The ends were cut back, 4 bases at V and 6 bases at J, with 19 bases in the middle. There are 15 residues in the CDR3. The CDR3 DNA reads TGTGCCAGCAGCAAAGGCCCAGAAGAGGCTGATGGCTACACCTTC. Its protein product is CASSKGPEEADGYTF.

The chain uses TRBV20-1 and TRBJ1-6; no firm D call. Germline values: CDR1 DFQATT, CDR2 SNEGSKA (reference sequence). CDR3 length: 11 residues. The chain's CDR3 is CRALAGNTLHF. The DNA for the CDR3 is TGCAGGGCCCTCGCCGGGAATACCCTCCACTTT.

This clone was seen only a few times. The chain joins TRBV10-1 to TRBJ1-2, with D maybe TRBD1 (5 bases). Germline-derived CDR1 and CDR2 are WNHNN and SYGVQD (reference sequence). The CDR3 covers 13 residues. Trimming took 3 bases from V and 4 from J, leaving 9 bases between them. This CDR3 reads CASSEGGGYGYTF. Here the CDR3 DNA reads TGCGCCAGCAGTGAAGGCGGGGGCTATGGCTACACCTTC.

In nucleotides, the CDR3 is TGCGCCAGCAGCCCGGGGGGGGGATCACTCTACGAGCAGTACTTC. Amino acid sequence: CASSPGGGSLYEQYF. J is TRBJ2-7 and V is TRBV5-1; 8 bases are shared with TRBD2. V shed 4 bases, J shed 3 bases, and the junction held 9 bases outside the gene matches. The CDR3 covers 15 residues. The germline V gene encodes CDR1 SGHRS and CDR2 YFSETQ.

This clone was recorded a few times. The rearrangement links TRBV6-6 to TRBJ2-1; D is ambiguous. This CDR3 comprises 12 residues. The germline gives CDR1 MNHNY, CDR2 SVGAGI (reference sequence). Trimming took 6 bases from V and 9 from J, leaving 12 bases between them. CDR3 DNA: TGTGCCAGCAGACTAACCTTGGGTGAGCAGTTCTTC. It is translated as CASRLTLGEQFF.

The chain links TRBV30 to TRBJ2-1; 7 bases agree with TRBD2. In germline, CDR1 is GTSNPN, CDR2 SVGIG (reference sequence). V lost 0 bases, J lost 13 bases, and 9 bases stayed unmatched. The CDR3 totals 13 residues. This CDR3 is CAWSVIAGGFQFF. The CDR3 bases are TGTGCCTGGAGTGTAATAGCGGGCGGTTTCCAGTTCTTC.

This rearrangement joins TRBV4-3 to TRBJ2-3, with TRBD2 matching 15 bases. Germline loops: CDR1 LGHNA, CDR2 YSLEER. The CDR3 runs to 17 residues. V shed 3 bases and J 7 bases; nucleotides not matched to a gene: 8. This CDR3 is CASSQDGLAGGQNTQYF. CDR3 coding DNA: TGCGCCAGCAGCCAGGACGGACTAGCGGGGGGGCAGAATACGCAGTATTTT.

The chain links TRBV11-3 to TRBJ2-1; weak D call: TRBD2 (5 bases). V gave up 4 bases and J gave up 3 bases, with 10 bases separating them. CDR3 size: 14 residues. Germline CDR1 SGHNT, CDR2 YENEEA. The CDR3 is CASSYTGSYNEQFF. The CDR3 bases are TGTGCCAGCAGCTACACGGGGAGCTACAATGAGCAGTTCTTC.

The chain carries TRBV4-2 and TRBJ1-3; 9 nucleotides match TRBD1. V was pared by 5 bases and J by 1 base, with 6 bases of the junction left unmatched. CDR3 length equals 16 residues. Germline CDR1 is LGHNA and CDR2 is YNFKEQ. The CDR3 DNA is TGTGCCAGCAGCAGAGACAGGGGGGCATCTGGAAACACCATATATTTT. This sequence encodes CASSRDRGASGNTIYF.

This clone was recorded only once. The chain joins TRBV11-2 to TRBJ2-7; 12 bases match TRBD2. CDR1 is SGHAT, CDR2 FQNNGV, per germline. After removal of 5 bases from V and 4 bases from J, the junction contained 9 bases not matched to a gene. The CDR3 sequence is 16 residues long. CDR3 in DNA: TGTGCCAGCAGCGCGCTGACTAGCGGGAGCGGGTACGAGCAGTACTTC. Translation: CASSALTSGSGYEQYF.

The chain recombines TRBV14 with TRBJ1-4; 7 positions match TRBD1. The J segment lost 8 bases and the V segment lost 4 bases, leaving 7 bases of the junction unmatched. This CDR3 has 14 amino acids. The germline CDR1 and CDR2 sequences are SGHDN and FVKESK. CDR3 nucleotide sequence: TGTGCCAGCAGCCCGACAGGGCGGGGAGAAAAACTGTTTTTT. This codes for CASSPTGRGEKLFF. The variable domain in full, completed from reference TRBV14 and TRBJ1-4, reads EAGVTQFPSHSVIEKGQTVTLRCDPISGHDNLYWYRRVMGKEIKFLLHFVKESKQDESGMPNNRFLAERTGGTYSTLKVQPAELEDSGVYFCASSPTGRGEKLFFGSGTQLSVL.

The DNA of the CDR3 is TGTGCCAGCAGTCTTGGGCCTCGTAGCAATCAGCCCCAGCATTTT. This encodes CASSLGPRSNQPQHF. This sequence joins TRBV6-1 and TRBJ1-5, with no clear D. CDR1 is MNHNS and CDR2 is SASEGT in the germline V gene. V was clipped by 5 bases and J by 0 bases, with 11 bases between them. The CDR3 is 15 residues long.

J is TRBJ2-1 and V is TRBV9; D is undetermined. V was trimmed by 0 bases and J by 2 bases, leaving 9 bases between them. CDR3 size: 15 residues. Germline V gene sequence: CDR1 SGDLS, CDR2 YYNGEE. Written as DNA, the CDR3 is TGTGCCAGCAGCGTAGGGCTGTTCGCCTACAATGAGCAGTTCTTC. As protein: CASSVGLFAYNEQFF.

In regard to this clone: A read error may account for a junction end that differs from germline. The chain carries TRBV7-9 and TRBJ1-1, with 9 bases matching TRBD1. The CDR3 sequence is 17 residues long. Germline V gene sequence: CDR1 SEHNR, CDR2 FQNEAQ (reference sequence). Here the CDR3 DNA reads TGTTCCAGCATCGTAGAAACCCGGGACAGGGCGGGCACTGAAGCTTTCTTT. This translates into CSSIVETRDRAGTEAFF.

The chain joins TRBV5-6 to TRBJ1-2, with D maybe TRBD1 (5 bases). V lost 3 bases and J 4 bases, leaving 22 bases between the germline ends. The CDR3 totals 17 residues. CDR1 is SGHDT, CDR2 YYEEEE, per germline. The CDR3 loop is CASSWVDLGAVSYGYTF. In nucleotides, the CDR3 is TGTGCCAGCAGCTGGGTGGATTTAGGGGCGGTTAGCTATGGCTACACCTTC.

V usage is TRBV21-1 and J usage is TRBJ2-4; the table's D gene call, TRBD1, was not cross checked with the DNA. TRBV21-1 is assigned pseudogene status. This CDR3 region has 17 residues. The CDR3 loop reads CASSKGEDREVRNIQYF. The CDR3 nucleotides are TGTGCCAGCAGCAAAGGAGAGGACAGGGAGGTTCGAAACATTCAGTACTTC.